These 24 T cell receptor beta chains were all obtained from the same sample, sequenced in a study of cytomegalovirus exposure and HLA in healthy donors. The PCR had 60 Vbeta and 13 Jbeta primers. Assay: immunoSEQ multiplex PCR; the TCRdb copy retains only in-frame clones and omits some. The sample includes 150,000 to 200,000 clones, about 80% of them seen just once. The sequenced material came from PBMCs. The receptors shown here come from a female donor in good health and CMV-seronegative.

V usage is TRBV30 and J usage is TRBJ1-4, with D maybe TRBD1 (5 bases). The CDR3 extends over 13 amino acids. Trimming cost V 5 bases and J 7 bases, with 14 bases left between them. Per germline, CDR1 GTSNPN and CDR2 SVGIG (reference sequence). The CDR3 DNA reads TGTGCCTGGTCCGGCGGGGGACGTGAAAAACTGTTTTTT. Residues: CAWSGGGREKLFF.

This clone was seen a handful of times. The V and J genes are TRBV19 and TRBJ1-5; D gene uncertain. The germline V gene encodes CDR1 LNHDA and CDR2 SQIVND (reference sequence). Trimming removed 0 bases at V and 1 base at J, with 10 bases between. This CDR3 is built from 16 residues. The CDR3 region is CASSIDLARSNQPQHF. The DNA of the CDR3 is TGTGCCAGTAGTATAGATCTGGCGAGGAGCAATCAGCCCCAGCATTTT.

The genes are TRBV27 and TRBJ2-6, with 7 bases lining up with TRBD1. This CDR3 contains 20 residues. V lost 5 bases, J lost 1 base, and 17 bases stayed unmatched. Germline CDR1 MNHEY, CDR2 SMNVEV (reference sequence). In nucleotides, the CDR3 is TGTGCCAGCAGTAACCGGGCCCGACAGGGTTGGCCGTCTGGGGCCAACGTCCTGACTTTC. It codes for CASSNRARQGWPSGANVLTF.

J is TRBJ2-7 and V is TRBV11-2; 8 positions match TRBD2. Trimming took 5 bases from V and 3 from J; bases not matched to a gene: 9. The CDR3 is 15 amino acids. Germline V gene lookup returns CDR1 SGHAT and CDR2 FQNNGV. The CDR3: CASSQMSGRVYEQYF. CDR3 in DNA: TGTGCCAGCAGCCAAATGAGCGGGAGAGTCTACGAGCAGTACTTC.

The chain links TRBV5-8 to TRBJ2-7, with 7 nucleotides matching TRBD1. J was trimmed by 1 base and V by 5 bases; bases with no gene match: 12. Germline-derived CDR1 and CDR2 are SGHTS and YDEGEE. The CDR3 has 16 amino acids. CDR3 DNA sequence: TGTGCCAGCAGACTACCCGGACAGGCGGCGTCCTACGAGCAGTACTTC. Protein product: CASRLPGQAASYEQYF.

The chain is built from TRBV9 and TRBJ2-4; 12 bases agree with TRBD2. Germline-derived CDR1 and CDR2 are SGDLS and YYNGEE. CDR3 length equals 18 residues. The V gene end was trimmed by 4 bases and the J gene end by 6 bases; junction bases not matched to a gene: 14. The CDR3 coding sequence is TGTGCCAGCAGCCCGGGGGGAGATCTAGCGGGAGGGTTAAACATTCAGTACTTC. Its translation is CASSPGGDLAGGLNIQYF.

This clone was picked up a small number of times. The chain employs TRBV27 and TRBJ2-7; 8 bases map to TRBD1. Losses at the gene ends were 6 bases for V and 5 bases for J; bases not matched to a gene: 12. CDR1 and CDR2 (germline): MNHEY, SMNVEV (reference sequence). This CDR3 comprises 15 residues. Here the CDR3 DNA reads TGTGCCAGCAGACCGACAGGGGTGGCTTTAGACGAGCAGTACTTC. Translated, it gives CASRPTGVALDEQYF.

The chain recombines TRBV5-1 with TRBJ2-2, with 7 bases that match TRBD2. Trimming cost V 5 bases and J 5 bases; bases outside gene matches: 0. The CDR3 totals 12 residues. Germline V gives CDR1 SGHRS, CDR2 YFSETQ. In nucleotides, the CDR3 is TGCGCCAGCAGGGGAGGGACCGGGGAGCTGTTTTTT. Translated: CASRGGTGELFF. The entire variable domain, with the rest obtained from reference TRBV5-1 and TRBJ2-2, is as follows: KAGVTQTPRYLIKTRGQQVTLSCSPISGHRSVSWYQQTPGQGLQFLFEYFSETQRNKGNFPGRFSGRQFSNSRSEMNVSTLELGDSALYLCASRGGTGELFFGEGSRLTVL.

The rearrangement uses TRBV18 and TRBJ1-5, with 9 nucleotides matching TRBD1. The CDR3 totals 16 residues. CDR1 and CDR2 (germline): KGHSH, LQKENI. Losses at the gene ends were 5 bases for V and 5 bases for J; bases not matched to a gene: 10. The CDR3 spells CASSSSGTGNHQPQHF. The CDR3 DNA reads TGTGCCAGCTCATCCTCCGGGACAGGGAATCATCAGCCCCAGCATTTT.

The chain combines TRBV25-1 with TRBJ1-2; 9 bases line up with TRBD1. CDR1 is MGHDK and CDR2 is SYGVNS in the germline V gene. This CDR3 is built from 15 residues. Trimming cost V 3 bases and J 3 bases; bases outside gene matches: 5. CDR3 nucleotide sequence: TGTGCCAGCAGTGACCCGGGACAGGGAGACTATGGCTACACCTTC. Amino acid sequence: CASSDPGQGDYGYTF.

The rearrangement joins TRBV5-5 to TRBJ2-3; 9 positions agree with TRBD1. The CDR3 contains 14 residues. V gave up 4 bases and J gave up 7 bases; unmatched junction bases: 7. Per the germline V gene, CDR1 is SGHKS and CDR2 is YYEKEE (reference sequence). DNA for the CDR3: TGTGCCAGCAGCATACAGGGGGCTGGAAATACGCAGTATTTT. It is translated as CASSIQGAGNTQYF. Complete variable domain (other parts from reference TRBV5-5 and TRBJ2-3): DAGVTQSPTHLIKTRGQQVTLRCSPISGHKSVSWYQQVLGQGPQFIFQYYEKEERGRGNFPDRFSARQFPNYSSELNVNALLLGDSALYLCASSIQGAGNTQYFGPGTRLTVL.

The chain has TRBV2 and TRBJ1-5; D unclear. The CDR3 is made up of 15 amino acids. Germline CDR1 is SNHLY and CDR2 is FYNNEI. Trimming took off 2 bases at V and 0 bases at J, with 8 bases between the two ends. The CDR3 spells CASSESRYSNQPQHF. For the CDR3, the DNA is TGTGCCAGCAGTGAATCGCGGTATAGCAATCAGCCCCAGCATTTT.

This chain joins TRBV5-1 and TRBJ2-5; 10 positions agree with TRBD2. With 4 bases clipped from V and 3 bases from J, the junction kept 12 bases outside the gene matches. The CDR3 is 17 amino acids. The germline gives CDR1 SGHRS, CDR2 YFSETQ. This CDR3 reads CASSPDIAGGGEETQYF. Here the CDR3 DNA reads TGCGCCAGCAGCCCGGACATAGCGGGAGGAGGAGAAGAGACCCAGTACTTC.

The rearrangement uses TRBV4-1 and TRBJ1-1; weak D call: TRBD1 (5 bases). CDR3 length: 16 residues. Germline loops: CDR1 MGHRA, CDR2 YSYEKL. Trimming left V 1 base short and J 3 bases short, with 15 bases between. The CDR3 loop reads CASSQVSILGDTEAFF. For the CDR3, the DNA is TGCGCCAGCAGCCAAGTTTCGATCCTAGGGGACACTGAAGCTTTCTTT.

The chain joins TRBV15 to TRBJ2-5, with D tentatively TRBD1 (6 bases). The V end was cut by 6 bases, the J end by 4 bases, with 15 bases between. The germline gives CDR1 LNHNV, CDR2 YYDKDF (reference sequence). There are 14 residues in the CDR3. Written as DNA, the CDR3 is TGTGCCACCAGGACGCAGGGGTCTTTAGAGACCCAGTACTTC. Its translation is CATRTQGSLETQYF.

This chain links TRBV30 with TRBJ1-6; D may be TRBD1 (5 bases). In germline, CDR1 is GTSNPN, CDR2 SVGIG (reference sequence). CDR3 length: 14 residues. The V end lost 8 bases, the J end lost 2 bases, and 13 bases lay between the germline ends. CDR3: CAGGGVAYNSPLHF. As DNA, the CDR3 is TGTGCCGGGGGAGGGGTCGCCTATAATTCACCCCTCCACTTT.

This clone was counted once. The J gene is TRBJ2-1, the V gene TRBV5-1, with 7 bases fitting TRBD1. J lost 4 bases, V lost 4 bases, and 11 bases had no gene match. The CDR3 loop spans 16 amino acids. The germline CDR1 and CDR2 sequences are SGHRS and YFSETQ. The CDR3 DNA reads TGCGCCAGCAGCCAGACACGGGACAGACCGTACAATGAGCAGTTCTTC. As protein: CASSQTRDRPYNEQFF.

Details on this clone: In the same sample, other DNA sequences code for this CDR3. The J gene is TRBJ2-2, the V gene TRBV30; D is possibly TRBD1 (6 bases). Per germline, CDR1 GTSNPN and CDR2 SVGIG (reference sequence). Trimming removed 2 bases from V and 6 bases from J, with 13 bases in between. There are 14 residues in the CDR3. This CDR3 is CAWSTGRGSGELFF. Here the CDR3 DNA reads TGTGCCTGGAGTACGGGTAGGGGGTCCGGGGAGCTGTTTTTT.

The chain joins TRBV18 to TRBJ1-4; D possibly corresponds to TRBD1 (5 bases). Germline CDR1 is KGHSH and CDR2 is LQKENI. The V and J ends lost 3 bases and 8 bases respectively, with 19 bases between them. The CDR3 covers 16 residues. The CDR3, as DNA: TGTGCCAGCTCACCCCCTGCAGGAGGGGTACGAGAAAAACTGTTTTTT. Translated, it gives CASSPPAGGVREKLFF. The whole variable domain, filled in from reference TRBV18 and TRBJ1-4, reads NAGVMQNPRHLVRRRGQEARLRCSPMKGHSHVYWYRQLPEEGLKFMVYLQKENIIDESGMPKERFSAEFPKEGPSILRIQQVVRGDSAAYFCASSPPAGGVREKLFFGSGTQLSVL.

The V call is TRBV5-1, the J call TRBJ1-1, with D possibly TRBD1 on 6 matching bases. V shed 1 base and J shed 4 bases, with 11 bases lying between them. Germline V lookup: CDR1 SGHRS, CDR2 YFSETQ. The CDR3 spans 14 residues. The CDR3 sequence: CASSLTGSATEAFF. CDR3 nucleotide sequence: TGCGCCAGCAGCTTGACAGGGTCGGCCACTGAAGCTTTCTTT.

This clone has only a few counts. CDR3 sequence (DNA): TGTGCCTGGAGTAAGGTAGTAGGACAGGGGTCAGACTATGGCTACACCTTC. This translates into CAWSKVVGQGSDYGYTF. This sequence joins TRBV30 and TRBJ1-2; 9 bases align to TRBD1. The CDR3 runs to 17 residues. V lost 2 bases and J lost 3; bases outside the gene matches: 13. Germline lookup yields CDR1 GTSNPN and CDR2 SVGIG (reference sequence).

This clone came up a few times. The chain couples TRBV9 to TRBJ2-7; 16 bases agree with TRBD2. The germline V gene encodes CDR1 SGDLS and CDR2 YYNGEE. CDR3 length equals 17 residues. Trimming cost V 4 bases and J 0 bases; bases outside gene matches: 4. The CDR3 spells CASSSGLAGGGSYEQYF. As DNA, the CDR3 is TGTGCCAGCAGCTCGGGACTAGCGGGAGGGGGCTCCTACGAGCAGTACTTC.

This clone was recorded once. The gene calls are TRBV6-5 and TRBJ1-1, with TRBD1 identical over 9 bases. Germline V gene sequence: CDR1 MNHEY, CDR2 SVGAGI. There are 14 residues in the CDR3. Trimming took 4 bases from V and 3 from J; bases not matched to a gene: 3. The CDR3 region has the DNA TGTGCCAGCAGTTGGACAGGGGAGTACACTGAAGCTTTCTTT. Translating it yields CASSWTGEYTEAFF.

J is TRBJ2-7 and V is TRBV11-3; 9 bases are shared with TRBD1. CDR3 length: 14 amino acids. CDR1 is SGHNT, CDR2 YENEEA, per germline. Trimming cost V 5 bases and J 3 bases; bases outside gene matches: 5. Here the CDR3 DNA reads TGTGCCAGCAGCCCCGGGACAGGGATCTACGAGCAGTACTTC. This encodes CASSPGTGIYEQYF.